These 16 T cell receptor beta chains were sequenced from one sample in a study of cytomegalovirus exposure and HLA in healthy donors. Primers included in the PCR were 60 Vbeta and 13 Jbeta primers. Libraries were prepared by immunoSEQ multiplex PCR; TCRdb keeps only in-frame clonotypes and omits some of them. Its table lists 95,000 to 150,000 clones. Sequenced: PBMCs. These receptor sequences come from a young man in good health and CMV-seronegative.

The CDR3 DNA reads TGTGCCAGCAGCTTGAGCGGACTAGCGGTGACCGGGGAGCTGTTTTTT. As protein: CASSLSGLAVTGELFF. This chain uses TRBV5-5 with TRBJ2-2, with 10 nucleotides matching TRBD2. V dropped 1 base and J dropped 5; count of bases not matched to a gene: 5. CDR1 SGHKS and CDR2 YYEKEE come from the germline V gene (reference sequence). This CDR3 region has 16 residues.

This chain connects TRBV7-2 to TRBJ2-7, with D perhaps TRBD1 (5 bases). V was clipped by 4 bases and J by 4 bases, with 11 bases between them. CDR1 and CDR2 from the germline V gene are SGHTA and FQGNSA. CDR3 size: 13 residues. CDR3 DNA sequence: TGTGCCAGCAGCTACTCCCAGGGATACGAGCAGTACTTC. Translation gives CASSYSQGYEQYF.

The chain recombines TRBV28 with TRBJ2-1; D unresolved. V was clipped by 5 bases and J by 6 bases, with 11 bases between them. From germline, CDR1 is MDHEN and CDR2 SYDVKM. This CDR3 comprises 13 residues. CDR3 nucleotides: TGTGCCAGCAGTCTTCGACAACCCAATGAGCAGTTCTTC. Its translation is CASSLRQPNEQFF. Full variable domain (outside the CDR3, taken from reference TRBV28 and TRBJ2-1): DVKVTQSSRYLVKRTGEKVFLECVQDMDHENMFWYRQDPGLGLRLIYFSYDVKMKEKGDIPEGYSVSREKKERFSLILESASTNQTSMYLCASSLRQPNEQFFGPGTRLTVL.

This chain uses TRBV9 with TRBJ1-5, with D perhaps TRBD1 (5 bases). V lost 4 bases, J lost 6 bases, and 14 bases lay in between. This CDR3 spans 14 amino acids. The V gene's germline CDR1 is SGDLS and CDR2 YYNGEE. As DNA, the CDR3 is TGTGCCAGCAGCATATCGGGGGTCTCTCAGCCCCAGCATTTT. Protein product: CASSISGVSQPQHF. The whole variable domain, remainder taken from reference TRBV9 and TRBJ1-5, is DSGVTQTPKHLITATGQRVTLRCSPRSGDLSVYWYQQSLDQGLQFLIQYYNGEERAKGNILERFSAQQFPDLHSELNLSSLELGDSALYFCASSISGVSQPQHFGDGTRLSIL.

The rearrangement links TRBV11-2 to TRBJ1-2; 11 nucleotides align to TRBD1. Germline loops: CDR1 SGHAT, CDR2 FQNNGV. The CDR3 totals 15 residues. The V gene end was trimmed by 4 bases and the J gene end by 4 bases; junction bases not matched to a gene: 5. In nucleotides, the CDR3 is TGTGCCAGCAGCTATGGGACAGGGGGTGGCTATGGCTACACCTTC. This gives the protein CASSYGTGGGYGYTF.

The chain carries TRBV9 and TRBJ1-6, with D unresolved. Trimming took off 4 bases at V and 7 bases at J, with 12 bases between the two ends. Per the germline V gene, CDR1 is SGDLS and CDR2 is YYNGEE. This CDR3 has 14 amino acids. The CDR3 loop is CASSPPAGNSPLHF. The DNA of the CDR3 is TGTGCCAGCAGCCCCCCGGCGGGAAATTCACCCCTCCACTTT. Based on the CDR3 plus reference TRBV9 and TRBJ1-6, the full variable domain is DSGVTQTPKHLITATGQRVTLRCSPRSGDLSVYWYQQSLDQGLQFLIQYYNGEERAKGNILERFSAQQFPDLHSELNLSSLELGDSALYFCASSPPAGNSPLHFGNGTRLTVT.

This rearrangement joins TRBV4-1 to TRBJ2-3, with 9 nucleotides matching TRBD1. CDR1 is MGHRA and CDR2 is YSYEKL in the germline V gene. V was clipped by 4 bases and J by 4 bases; unmatched bases: 9. This CDR3 contains 16 residues. The chain's CDR3 is CASSPGQGSKSDTQYF. The CDR3 DNA reads as TGCGCCAGCAGCCCTGGACAGGGGAGTAAATCAGATACGCAGTATTTT.

This chain connects TRBV28 to TRBJ1-2; D remains unclear. The length of the CDR3 is 16 residues. Germline loops: CDR1 MDHEN, CDR2 SYDVKM. The germline V and J ends were trimmed by 5 bases and 5 bases, with 21 bases remaining between them. As DNA, the CDR3 is TGTGCCAGCAGTAGACCCCGTTCCGGACGGGAATATGGCTACACCTTC. It yields the protein CASSRPRSGREYGYTF.

The chain has TRBV28 and TRBJ1-4; 10 nucleotides align to TRBD1. This CDR3 region has 15 residues. Looked up from germline, CDR1 is MDHEN and CDR2 is SYDVKM. The V segment lost 4 bases and the J segment 8 bases; nucleotides outside the gene matches: 7. CDR3 in DNA: TGTGCCAGCAGTTCCTGGACAGGGGGTAGCGAAAAACTGTTTTTT. This gives the protein CASSSWTGGSEKLFF.

This chain links TRBV19 with TRBJ1-4; D not resolved. Trimming pared 3 bases from V and 3 bases from J, leaving 8 bases between. Germline lookup yields CDR1 LNHDA and CDR2 SQIVND (reference sequence). This CDR3 contains 14 residues. This CDR3 is CASSIVSANEKLFF. The CDR3 DNA follows: TGTGCCAGTAGTATTGTCAGCGCTAATGAAAAACTGTTTTTT.

The chain couples TRBV27 to TRBJ2-7, with TRBD1 as a possible D gene (6 bases). The V gene lost 4 bases and the J gene lost 0 bases, with 13 bases spanning the gap. The CDR3 is 15 amino acids. Germline assignment: CDR1 MNHEY and CDR2 SMNVEV (reference sequence). The CDR3 spells CASSSLDRSSYEQYF. In nucleotides, the CDR3 is TGTGCCAGCAGTTCCCTGGACAGAAGCTCCTACGAGCAGTACTTC.

The chain carries TRBV9 and TRBJ2-3; D is unclear. CDR3 length equals 15 residues. Germline V gene sequence: CDR1 SGDLS, CDR2 YYNGEE. The ends were cut back, 4 bases at V and 0 bases at J, with 12 bases in the middle. Here the CDR3 reads CASSPRLASTDTQYF. The CDR3 DNA is TGTGCCAGCAGCCCAAGACTGGCTAGCACAGATACGCAGTATTTT.

The CDR3 sequence: CASSFPSGRAPENEQFF. The CDR3 DNA reads as TGCGCCAGCAGCTTCCCTAGCGGGAGGGCCCCTGAGAATGAGCAGTTCTTC. The rearrangement joins TRBV5-1 to TRBJ2-1; the match to TRBD2 covers 12 bases. V lost 2 bases, J lost 7 bases, and 10 bases stayed unmatched. The CDR3 has 17 amino acids. Germline lookup yields CDR1 SGHRS and CDR2 YFSETQ.

V and J are TRBV7-8 and TRBJ1-4; D remains unclear. The CDR3 is made up of 15 amino acids. From germline, CDR1 is SGHVS and CDR2 FQNEAQ. V was pared by 1 base and J by 3 bases, with 9 bases between. The chain's CDR3 is CASSLGAGSNEKLFF. The CDR3 region has the DNA TGTGCCAGCAGCTTAGGCGCGGGCTCTAATGAAAAACTGTTTTTT.

The gene calls are TRBV7-6 and TRBJ1-1; D is undetermined. The CDR3 spans 13 residues. Trimming shortened V by 0 bases and J by 6 bases, and 8 bases separated the two germline ends. Germline V gene lookup returns CDR1 SGHVS and CDR2 FNYEAQ. The CDR3 DNA reads as TGTGCCAGCAGCTTAGCCCAGGAACCTGAAGCTTTCTTT. It translates to CASSLAQEPEAFF.

This chain links TRBV6-5 with TRBJ2-4, with a tentative D call TRBD1 (7 bases). Germline assignment: CDR1 MNHEY and CDR2 SVGAGI. The CDR3 has 14 residues. Trimming pared 6 bases from V and 7 bases from J, leaving 16 bases between. The CDR3 loop reads CASSWDSGGNIQYF. The CDR3 DNA follows: TGTGCCAGCAGCTGGGACAGTGGAGGGAACATTCAGTACTTC.